Below are 20 T cell receptor beta chains sequenced from a single sample in a study of blood T cell repertoires in COVID-19. The table came from immunoSEQ multiplex PCR; TCRdb's copy has only in-frame clones and leaves some out. The sample consists of some 41,000 clones, approximately 86% of them appearing once. The source material was peripheral blood. The receptor set was obtained from a middle-aged man with active COVID-19.

The chain carries TRBV27 and TRBJ1-2; D may be TRBD1 (5 bases). The CDR3 covers 14 residues. Trimming removed 3 bases from V and 4 bases from J, with 12 bases in between. The germline V gene encodes CDR1 MNHEY and CDR2 SMNVEV (reference sequence). DNA of the CDR3: TGTGCCAGCAGTTTGGGTCAGGGAGGCTATGGCTACACCTTC. It yields the protein CASSLGQGGYGYTF.

This clone showed up just once. The J gene is TRBJ2-7, the V gene TRBV7-2, with D possibly matching TRBD2 (6 bases). With 4 bases removed from V and 3 bases from J, the gap between germline ends came to 22 bases. Per germline, CDR1 SGHTA and CDR2 FQGNSA. The CDR3 consists of 17 residues. The CDR3 protein is CASSYHSGTGRNYEQYF. CDR3 sequence (DNA): TGTGCCAGCAGCTACCACTCCGGGACTGGCAGGAACTACGAGCAGTACTTC.

This sequence joins TRBV19 and TRBJ1-1; 9 bases are a match to TRBD1. The CDR3 has 15 residues. Germline CDR1 LNHDA, CDR2 SQIVND (reference sequence). Trimming cost V 6 bases and J 4 bases; bases outside gene matches: 9. In DNA form, the CDR3 reads TGTGCCAGTAGCCCGGACAGGGGTCGTAGCACTGAAGCTTTCTTT. Its protein is CASSPDRGRSTEAFF.

The chain combines TRBV10-3 with TRBJ1-2; possible D gene TRBD1, 6 bases. This CDR3 region has 13 residues. The germline CDR1 and CDR2 sequences are ENHRY and SYGVKD. Trimming removed 3 bases at V and 8 bases at J, with 13 bases between. CDR3 nucleotides: TGTGCCATCAGTGACAGGGGTGGTGAAGGCTACACCTTC. Translating gives CAISDRGGEGYTF.

This clone was recorded only once. J is TRBJ2-5 and V is TRBV11-2; no clear D gene. This CDR3 comprises 17 residues. Germline V CDR1 and CDR2: SGHAT, FQNNGV. The V end lost 1 base, the J end lost 4 bases, and 19 bases lay between the germline ends. The CDR3 here is CASSLGLLLSGGETQYF. The CDR3 coding sequence is TGTGCCAGCAGCTTAGGATTGTTACTGTCCGGCGGAGAGACCCAGTACTTC.

This chain joins TRBV5-5 and TRBJ2-7; the match to TRBD2 covers 9 bases. Per germline, CDR1 SGHKS and CDR2 YYEKEE (reference sequence). This CDR3 has 16 residues. Trimming removed 4 bases from V and 2 bases from J; junction bases left unmatched: 10. This CDR3 reads CASSPGPGGRAYEQYF. The CDR3 DNA follows: TGTGCCAGCAGCCCCGGTCCGGGCGGGAGGGCCTACGAGCAGTACTTC.

A single count supports this clone. This chain links TRBV5-5 with TRBJ1-3; D remains unclear. Trimming took 0 bases from V and 4 from J, leaving 14 bases between them. The CDR3 consists of 16 residues. CDR1 and CDR2 (germline): SGHKS, YYEKEE (reference sequence). CDR3 nucleotide sequence: TGTGCCAGCAGCTTGGCCGAGGGAGCCTTAGGAAACACCATATATTTT. Its translation: CASSLAEGALGNTIYF.

The rearrangement uses TRBV4-1 and TRBJ2-7; TRBD1 matches 11 bases. J lost 0 bases, V lost 3 bases, and 13 bases had no gene match. The CDR3 contains 19 residues. CDR1 is MGHRA and CDR2 is YSYEKL in the germline V gene. The CDR3 protein is CASSQVRTGGVGSSYEQYF. As DNA, the CDR3 is TGCGCCAGCAGCCAGGTCCGGACAGGGGGCGTGGGTAGCTCCTACGAGCAGTACTTC.

The chain links TRBV11-2 to TRBJ2-5; a weak D match, TRBD1 (6 bases). The V end was cut by 0 bases, the J end by 1 base, with 18 bases between. The CDR3 has 18 residues. In germline, CDR1 is SGHAT, CDR2 FQNNGV. The CDR3 is CASSLDHLDARGQETQYF. The CDR3 nucleotides read TGTGCCAGCAGCTTAGATCACCTAGACGCCAGGGGCCAAGAGACCCAGTACTTC.

The V call is TRBV30, the J call TRBJ2-1; maybe TRBD2 (5 bases). Germline V gene lookup returns CDR1 GTSNPN and CDR2 SVGIG (reference sequence). The CDR3 is 14 residues long. V lost 1 base to trimming and J lost 3 bases, with 10 bases between them. For the CDR3, the DNA is TGTGCCTGGAGTGGGGAGATCTACTACAATGAGCAGTTCTTC. As protein: CAWSGEIYYNEQFF.

In this sample, this clone is medium-sized. Other DNA sequences in the sample encode the same CDR3. This chain uses TRBV28 with TRBJ2-3, with TRBD2 as a possible D gene (5 bases). Germline V lookup: CDR1 MDHEN, CDR2 SYDVKM. V was trimmed by 2 bases and J by 0 bases, leaving 9 bases between them. The CDR3 consists of 15 residues. The CDR3 reads CASSLAGVSTDTQYF. In DNA, the CDR3 is TGTGCCAGCAGTTTAGCGGGCGTAAGCACAGATACGCAGTATTTT.

The chain combines TRBV6-1 with TRBJ2-7; tentative D call: TRBD2 (6 bases). Germline values: CDR1 MNHNS, CDR2 SASEGT. The CDR3 spans 15 residues. V shed 3 bases and J shed 0 bases, with 12 bases lying between them. The CDR3 coding sequence is TGTGCCAGCAGTGACCCAGCGGGTCGCTCCTACGAGCAGTACTTC. Encoded protein: CASSDPAGRSYEQYF.

This rearrangement joins TRBV7-9 to TRBJ2-3; no definite D call. The CDR3 is made up of 14 amino acids. The V and J ends lost 4 bases and 0 bases respectively, with 8 bases between them. CDR1 is SEHNR and CDR2 is FQNEAQ in the germline V gene (reference sequence). CDR3 DNA: TGTGCCAGCAGCTCGTCCGGTAGCACAGATACGCAGTATTTT. Amino acid sequence: CASSSSGSTDTQYF. Filled out from reference TRBV7-9 and TRBJ2-3, the complete variable domain reads DTGVSQNPRHKITKRGQNVTFRCDPISEHNRLYWYRQTLGQGPEFLTYFQNEAQLEKSRLLSDRFSAERPKGSFSTLEIQRTEQGDSAMYLCASSSSGSTDTQYFGPGTRLTVL.

The rearrangement uses TRBV7-6 and TRBJ2-2; weak D call: TRBD2 (5 bases). The CDR3 runs 15 residues. The ends were cut back, 4 bases at V and 2 bases at J, with 11 bases in the middle. Germline assignment: CDR1 SGHVS and CDR2 FNYEAQ. The CDR3: CASSSKADNTGELFF. The CDR3 DNA is TGTGCCAGCAGCTCCAAAGCGGACAACACCGGGGAGCTGTTTTTT.

This clone showed up just once. The chain combines TRBV19 with TRBJ1-2, with D unresolved. The germline V gene has CDR1 LNHDA and CDR2 SQIVND (reference sequence). V dropped 3 bases and J dropped 4 bases, with 15 bases sitting between them. This CDR3 region has 15 residues. DNA for the CDR3: TGTGCCAGTAGTATGGGCTCGGGGTTTAGCTATGGCTACACCTTC. Residues: CASSMGSGFSYGYTF.

The chain employs TRBV6-5 and TRBJ1-6, with 8 bases fitting TRBD1. V shed 4 bases, J shed 7 bases, and the junction held 0 bases outside the gene matches. Germline V gives CDR1 MNHEY, CDR2 SVGAGI. CDR3 size: 13 residues. This chain's CDR3 is CASSWTGNSPLHF. CDR3 DNA: TGTGCCAGCAGTTGGACAGGGAATTCACCCCTCCACTTT.

This chain joins TRBV5-4 and TRBJ2-7, with 7 bases fitting TRBD2. The V segment lost 3 bases and the J segment 4 bases; nucleotides outside the gene matches: 13. CDR1 is SGHNT and CDR2 is YYREEE in the germline V gene (reference sequence). This CDR3 region has 16 residues. As DNA, the CDR3 is TGTGCCAGCAGCTCGGGGCCGAAGGGAGGGGTATACGAGCAGTACTTC. Amino acid sequence: CASSSGPKGGVYEQYF.

The V gene is TRBV6-6, the J gene TRBJ2-7; 7 bases match TRBD1. Per the germline V gene, CDR1 is MNHNY and CDR2 is SVGAGI (reference sequence). The CDR3 is 14 amino acids. The J segment lost 4 bases and the V segment lost 6 bases, leaving 9 bases of the junction unmatched. CDR3 in DNA: TGTGCCAGCAGCCCCCCAGGGACAGCATACGAGCAGTACTTC. Translated, it gives CASSPPGTAYEQYF.

The chain uses TRBV4-1 and TRBJ1-1; tentative D call: TRBD1 (5 bases). With 4 bases removed from V and 4 bases from J, the gap between germline ends came to 16 bases. There are 15 residues in the CDR3. CDR1 is MGHRA, CDR2 YSYEKL, per germline. This CDR3 reads CASSPGQTSTTEAFF. The DNA of the CDR3 is TGCGCCAGCAGCCCCGGACAAACTTCGACCACTGAAGCTTTCTTT.

This clone was seen only once. The chain joins TRBV11-2 to TRBJ2-7; 7 nucleotides line up with TRBD1. Unmatched junction bases numbered 4, after V lost 3 bases and J lost 2 bases. There are 14 residues in the CDR3. Germline CDR1 and CDR2: SGHAT and FQNNGV. DNA of the CDR3: TGTGCCAGCAGCTTGGACAGGTCCGCCTACGAGCAGTACTTC. Translation: CASSLDRSAYEQYF.